Shown below are 26 T cell receptor beta chains from a single sample sequenced in a study of T cells in Graves' hyperthyroidism and ophthalmopathy. RNA transcripts provided the source from which TCR beta CDR3 regions were amplified. A first-round RT-PCR of the TCR CDR3 used the HTBI primer set. One entry per CDR3 protein results from TCRdb running MiXCR on the multiplex PCR reads. The sample includes roughly 420,000 distinct CDR3 sequences, roughly 13% of them seen just once. Input material: blood. These receptors all come from a woman between 18 and 29 years old with Graves' hyperthyroidism.

In its sample, this clonotype was seen many times. This chain links TRBV12-3 or TRBV12-4 with TRBJ2-7; 8 bases are a match to TRBD1. The CDR3 runs to 15 residues. V shed 6 bases and J 3 bases; nucleotides not matched to a gene: 10. For the CDR3, the DNA is TGTGCCAGCAGGGACACCACAGGGGGAGGCTACGAGCAGTACTTC. Translated: CASRDTTGGGYEQYF.

J is TRBJ2-7 and V is TRBV11-2; tentative D call: TRBD2 (7 bases). The CDR3 has 15 amino acids. The V end was cut by 5 bases, the J end by 6 bases, with 20 bases between. CDR1 and CDR2 from the germline V gene are SGHAT and FQNNGV. This CDR3 is CASSPTRGGGTEQYF. CDR3 coding DNA: TGTGCCAGCAGCCCGACCCGCGGGGGCGGGACCGAGCAGTACTTC. Full variable domain (remainder filled in from reference TRBV11-2 and TRBJ2-7): EAGVAQSPRYKIIEKRQSVAFWCNPISGHATLYWYQQILGQGPKLLIQFQNNGVVDDSQLPKDRFSAERLKGVDSTLKIQPAKLEDSAVYLCASSPTRGGGTEQYFGPGTRLTVT.

This clonotype was recorded many times. The chain uses TRBV15 and TRBJ2-5, with 7 bases lining up with TRBD1. Germline values: CDR1 LNHNV, CDR2 YYDKDF (reference sequence). This CDR3 has 14 amino acids. Trimming cost V 5 bases and J 5 bases; bases outside gene matches: 8. The CDR3 DNA reads as TGTGCCACCAGCTCCCAGGGGACAGAGGAGACCCAGTACTTC. It translates to CATSSQGTEETQYF.

This clonotype has a handful of counts. The genes are TRBV28 and TRBJ2-4; possibly TRBD1 or TRBD2 for D (6 bases each). V was clipped by 8 bases and J by 6 bases, with 11 bases between them. Looked up from germline, CDR1 is MDHEN and CDR2 is SYDVKM. The CDR3 has 12 residues. The CDR3 region has the DNA TGTGCCAGCGGGGGGACACTAAACATTCAGTACTTC. It translates to CASGGTLNIQYF.

The chain has TRBV6-2 or TRBV6-3 and TRBJ2-7; D call uncertain. The CDR3 loop spans 13 amino acids. Germline CDR1 reads MNHEY; CDR2 reads SVGEGT. The ends were cut back, 4 bases at V and 6 bases at J, with 13 bases in the middle. CDR3 loop: CASSLVASGEQYF. The CDR3 DNA reads TGTGCCAGCAGTTTAGTGGCGTCTGGCGAGCAGTACTTC.

With respect to this clonotype: A much more abundant neighbour one base away suggests this may be a read error. The rearrangement joins TRBV2 to TRBJ2-2; 13 bases are shared with TRBD2. Germline CDR1 reads SNHLY; CDR2 reads FYNNEI. The CDR3 has 15 residues. The CDR3 bases are TGTGCCAGCATTATAGGACTAGCGGGAGCCGGGGAGCTGGTTTTT. As protein: CASIIGLAGAGELVF. Looking up the rest from reference TRBV2 and TRBJ2-2 gives the full variable domain: EPEVTQTPSHQVTQMGQEVILRCVPISNHLYFYWYRQILGQKVEFLVSFYNNEISEKSEIFDDQFSVERPDGSNFTLKIRSTKLEDSAMYFCASIIGLAGAGELVFGEGSRLTVL.

This clonotype was recorded many times. J is TRBJ2-7 and V is TRBV7-2, with D possibly TRBD2 on 5 matching bases. The ends were cut back, 2 bases at V and 3 bases at J, with 14 bases in the middle. Germline V CDR1 and CDR2: SGHTA, FQGNSA. The CDR3 covers 15 residues. The CDR3 DNA sequence: TGTGCCAGCAGCTTATTTCGTACCGGGAACTACGAGCAGTACTTC. It encodes CASSLFRTGNYEQYF. The variable domain in full, with the rest retrieved from reference TRBV7-2 and TRBJ2-7, is GAGVSQSPSNKVTEKGKDVELRCDPISGHTALYWYRQSLGQGLEFLIYFQGNSAPDKSGLPSDRFSAERTGGSVSTLTIQRTQQEDSAVYLCASSLFRTGNYEQYFGPGTRLTVT.

Concerning this clonotype: A read error is possible here, since a much larger clone lies one base away. The chain employs TRBV6-1 and TRBJ2-7; D perhaps matches TRBD1 (5 bases). The length of the CDR3 is 13 residues. Germline-derived CDR1 and CDR2 are MNHNS and SASEGT. This CDR3 is CASRPSDTYEQHF. For the CDR3, the DNA is TGTGCCAGCAGACCTTCGGACACCTACGAGCAGCACTTC.

At least ten counts were recorded for this clonotype. The chain joins TRBV5-6 to TRBJ1-5; D possibly corresponds to TRBD1 (5 bases). The ends were cut back, 7 bases at V and 0 bases at J, with 11 bases in the middle. The CDR3 totals 14 residues. The germline gives CDR1 SGHDT, CDR2 YYEEEE. The CDR3 nucleotides are TGTGCCAGCGCCTATGGGGGTAGCAATCAGCCCCAGCATTTT. Its protein product is CASAYGGSNQPQHF.

This clonotype was detected ten times or more. This chain connects TRBV11-2 to TRBJ2-7, with D maybe TRBD1 (6 bases). The CDR3 loop spans 15 amino acids. Trimming removed 0 bases from V and 2 bases from J, with 11 bases in between. In germline, CDR1 is SGHAT, CDR2 FQNNGV. CDR3 region: CASSLEWDTTYEQYF. CDR3 nucleotides: TGTGCCAGCAGCTTAGAATGGGACACCACCTACGAGCAGTACTTC.

There are many counts of this clonotype. The chain employs TRBV7-8 and TRBJ2-7; TRBD1 aligns across 8 bases. With 6 bases clipped from V and 2 bases from J, the junction kept 9 bases outside the gene matches. Germline lookup yields CDR1 SGHVS and CDR2 FQNEAQ. This CDR3 spans 15 amino acids. CDR3 nucleotide sequence: TGTGCCAGCAGACCAGGGACAGGCCAAACCTACGAGCAGTACTTC. It codes for CASRPGTGQTYEQYF.

This clonotype was picked up many times. The V and J genes are TRBV5-4 and TRBJ2-7; maybe TRBD1 (6 bases). The CDR3 has 16 amino acids. V lost 4 bases and J lost 2, with 19 bases in between. Germline V gene data show CDR1 as SGHNT and CDR2 as YYREEE (reference sequence). As DNA, the CDR3 is TGTGCCAGCAGCCCATCAATCGGGGACACTCCCTACGAGCAGTACTTC. Its translation is CASSPSIGDTPYEQYF.

This clonotype was detected ten times or more. The chain combines TRBV6-6 with TRBJ2-2, with D hard to call. The CDR3 covers 15 residues. Trimming left V 2 bases short and J 0 bases short, with 7 bases between. Germline V gene data show CDR1 as MNHNY and CDR2 as SVGAGI (reference sequence). CDR3 in amino acids: CASSYRASNTGELFF. DNA of the CDR3: TGTGCCAGCAGTTACCGGGCCTCGAACACCGGGGAGCTGTTTTTT.

As for this clonotype: This may arise from a read error, as a much more abundant clone is one base away. The gene calls are TRBV20-1 and TRBJ2-3; no definite D call. The CDR3 sequence is 11 residues long. V lost 5 bases and J 6 bases, leaving 9 bases between the germline ends. Germline V gene sequence: CDR1 DFQATT, CDR2 SNEGSKA (reference sequence). CDR3 DNA sequence: TGCAGTGCTGGTCCCCTGGATACGCAGTATTTT. Translating it yields CSAGPLDTQYF.

This clonotype was found many times. The V and J genes are TRBV7-2 and TRBJ2-3, with D tentatively TRBD2 (6 bases). CDR1 is SGHTA, CDR2 FQGNSA, per germline. CDR3 length: 15 amino acids. The germline V and J ends were trimmed by 2 bases and 6 bases, with 15 bases remaining between them. CDR3 sequence reads: CASSLTRGGADTQYF. CDR3 in DNA: TGTGCCAGCAGCTTAACGAGGGGAGGTGCGGATACGCAGTATTTT. Full variable domain (missing parts from reference TRBV7-2 and TRBJ2-3): GAGVSQSPSNKVTEKGKDVELRCDPISGHTALYWYRQSLGQGLEFLIYFQGNSAPDKSGLPSDRFSAERTGGSVSTLTIQRTQQEDSAVYLCASSLTRGGADTQYFGPGTRLTVL.

At least ten counts were recorded for this clonotype. The chain links TRBV11-2 to TRBJ2-3; D possibly corresponds to TRBD1 (6 bases). This CDR3 has 15 residues. Germline CDR1 is SGHAT and CDR2 is FQNNGV. V was pared by 5 bases and J by 4 bases, with 16 bases between. The CDR3 DNA follows: TGTGCCAGCAGCCACGAAGGGGGTCGAGCAGATACGCAGTATTTT. Translating gives CASSHEGGRADTQYF.

This clonotype has a count of ten or more. This sequence joins TRBV15 and TRBJ1-3; D gene unclear. There are 16 residues in the CDR3. Looked up from germline, CDR1 is LNHNV and CDR2 is YYDKDF (reference sequence). V was shortened by 0 bases and J by 0 bases, with 9 bases between the two germline ends. The CDR3 nucleotides are TGTGCCACCAGCAGAGATTTCGCAAGCTCTGGAAACACCATATATTTT. Its translation is CATSRDFASSGNTIYF.

This clonotype occurred many times. The rearrangement joins TRBV11-1 to TRBJ2-1; 13 bases are shared with TRBD2. The CDR3 covers 13 residues. The ends lost 8 bases at V and 5 bases at J; junction bases unmatched: 0. Germline V lookup: CDR1 SGHAT, CDR2 FQDESV (reference sequence). CDR3 nucleotides: TGTGCCAGCGGGACTAGCGGGGACAATGAGCAGTTCTTC. The encoded protein is CASGTSGDNEQFF.

This clonotype was counted at least ten times. V and J are TRBV27 and TRBJ1-5; 7 bases are shared with TRBD1. This CDR3 is built from 14 residues. In germline, CDR1 is MNHEY, CDR2 SMNVEV (reference sequence). V shed 6 bases, J shed 2 bases, and the junction held 4 bases outside the gene matches. The CDR3: CASSYDRGNQPQHF. Here the CDR3 DNA reads TGTGCCAGCAGCTACGACAGGGGCAATCAGCCCCAGCATTTT.

This chain joins TRBV6-1 and TRBJ2-2, with TRBD2 matching 8 bases. The J segment lost 5 bases and the V segment lost 2 bases, leaving 10 bases of the junction unmatched. This CDR3 region has 17 residues. CDR1 and CDR2 (germline): MNHNS, SASEGT. The CDR3 is CASSELLGRAITGELFF. The CDR3 nucleotides are TGTGCCAGCAGTGAACTTCTCGGGAGGGCCATTACCGGGGAGCTGTTTTTT.

Ten or more counts support this clonotype. V gene TRBV5-1 combines with J gene TRBJ2-3, with TRBD2 matching 9 bases. With V trimmed by 2 bases and J by 1 base, 5 bases remained unmatched. CDR1 SGHRS and CDR2 YFSETQ come from the germline V gene. The CDR3 is 16 amino acids. DNA of the CDR3: TGCGCCAGCAGCTTCGTAGCGGGAGATGGCACAGATACGCAGTATTTT. Translation gives CASSFVAGDGTDTQYF.

This clonotype occurred many times. This chain uses TRBV5-8 with TRBJ1-2; possible D gene TRBD1, 6 bases. The V gene lost 5 bases and the J gene lost 3 bases, with 17 bases spanning the gap. CDR3 length: 15 residues. Germline V gene lookup returns CDR1 SGHTS and CDR2 YDEGEE. The CDR3 is CASRSIHREDYGYTF. In DNA form, the CDR3 reads TGTGCCAGCAGGAGTATTCACAGGGAGGACTATGGCTACACCTTC.

The CDR3 region is CASSLPSGRHEQYF. The CDR3 DNA sequence: TGTGCCAGCAGCTTACCTAGCGGGAGACACGAGCAGTACTTC. The chain joins TRBV11-2 to TRBJ2-7; TRBD2 aligns across 10 bases. V shed 2 bases and J 5 bases; nucleotides not matched to a gene: 3. Germline assignment: CDR1 SGHAT and CDR2 FQNNGV. The CDR3 is 14 amino acids.

The table lists this clonotype with a few counts. This chain links TRBV12-5 with TRBJ1-1; no clear D. Germline CDR1 is LGHNT and CDR2 is FRNRAP. The V end lost 2 bases, the J end lost 8 bases, and 15 bases lay between the germline ends. This CDR3 has 14 amino acids. The CDR3 protein is CASGLFPDAEEAFF. The CDR3 nucleotides are TGTGCTAGTGGTTTGTTTCCTGATGCGGAGGAAGCTTTCTTT.

The chain employs TRBV28 and TRBJ2-1, with TRBD1 matching 8 bases. Germline CDR1 reads MDHEN; CDR2 reads SYDVKM. This CDR3 contains 14 residues. Germline trimming cut 7 bases from V and 6 bases from J; bases unmatched to any gene: 8. The DNA for the CDR3 is TGTGCCAGCATCCTCGGACAGGGCCGCAATGAGCAGTTCTTC. Protein product: CASILGQGRNEQFF.

This clonotype was seen ten or more times. V and J are TRBV20-1 and TRBJ2-6; tentatively, D is TRBD1 (5 bases). The CDR3 consists of 15 residues. Trimming stripped 5 bases from V and 2 bases from J, with 13 bases between. CDR1 and CDR2 (germline): DFQATT, SNEGSKA (reference sequence). The CDR3: CSAVDRRAGANVLTF. In DNA form, the CDR3 reads TGCAGTGCTGTAGACAGACGGGCTGGGGCCAACGTCCTGACTTTC.